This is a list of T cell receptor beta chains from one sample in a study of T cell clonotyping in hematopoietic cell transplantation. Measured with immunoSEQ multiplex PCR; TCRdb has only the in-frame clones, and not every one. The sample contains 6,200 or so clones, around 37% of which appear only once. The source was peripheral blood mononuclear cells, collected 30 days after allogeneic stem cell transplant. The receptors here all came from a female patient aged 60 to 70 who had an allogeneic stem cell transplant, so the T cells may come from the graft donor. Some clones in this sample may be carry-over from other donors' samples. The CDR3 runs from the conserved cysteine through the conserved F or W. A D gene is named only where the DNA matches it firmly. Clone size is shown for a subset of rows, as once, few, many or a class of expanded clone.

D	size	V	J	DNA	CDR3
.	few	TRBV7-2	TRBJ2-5	TGTGCCAGCAGCTCAGTAGCGCGCGAGACCCAGTACTTC	CASSSVARETQYF
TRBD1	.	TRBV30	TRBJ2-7	TGTGCCTGGAGTGGACAGGGGGCGGGCGAGCAGTACTTC	CAWSGQGAGEQYF
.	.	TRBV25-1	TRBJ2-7	TGTGCCAGCAGTGAGGCTGGAACGTACGAGCAGTACTTC	CASSEAGTYEQYF
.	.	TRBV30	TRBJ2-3	TGTGCCTGGAGTGCAAGCTATAGCACAGATACGCAGTATTTT	CAWSASYSTDTQYF
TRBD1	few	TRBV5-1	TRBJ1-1	TGCGCCAGCAGGGAACAGGGGGCTGGCACTGAAGCTTTCTTT	CASREQGAGTEAFF
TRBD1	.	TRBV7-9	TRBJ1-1	TGTGCCAGCAGCTTACCGACAGGGGTAAAAGCTGAAGCTTTCTTT	CASSLPTGVKAEAFF
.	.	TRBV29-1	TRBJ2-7	TGCAGCGTATCGACCCATCCTGAGGACGAGCAGTACTTC	CSVSTHPEDEQYF
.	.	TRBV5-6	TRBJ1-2	TGTGCCAGCAGCTTGTATGAGGGTTATGGCTACACCTTC	CASSLYEGYGYTF
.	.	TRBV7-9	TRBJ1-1	TGTGCCAGCAGCTCGAGCGACAGGTTTGAAGCTTTCTTT	CASSSSDRFEAFF
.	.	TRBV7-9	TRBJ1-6	TGTGCCAGCAGCTCGTCACTCGGGAATTCACCCCTCCACTTT	CASSSSLGNSPLHF
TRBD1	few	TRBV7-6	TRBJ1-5	TGTGCCAGCAGCCGGGACAGGGACAATCAGCTCCAGCATTTT	CASSRDRDNQLQHF
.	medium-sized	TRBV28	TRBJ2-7	TGTGCCAGCAGTTTATTGGGGGGCGATCTTTACGAGCAGTACTTC	CASSLLGGDLYEQYF
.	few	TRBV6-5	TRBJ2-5	TGTGCCACCAACCGAGTCCAAGAGACCCAGTACTTC	CATNRVQETQYF
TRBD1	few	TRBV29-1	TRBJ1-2	TGCAGCGTTGAGGGACAGGGCTTGGGCTACACCTTC	CSVEGQGLGYTF
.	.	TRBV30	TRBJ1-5	TGTGCCTGGAGTCACAGGATAGGAAAAATCCAGCCCCAGCATTTT	CAWSHRIGKIQPQHF
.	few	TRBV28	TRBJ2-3	TGTGCCAGCAGTTTCTTATCCGGCACAGATACGCAGTATTTT	CASSFLSGTDTQYF
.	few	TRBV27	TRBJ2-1	TGTGCCAGCAGTCCGGGCGGGGGCAATCACAATGAGCAGTTCTTC	CASSPGGGNHNEQFF
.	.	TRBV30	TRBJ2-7	TGTGCCTGGAACAGTCTCGACGAGCAGTACTTC	CAWNSLDEQYF
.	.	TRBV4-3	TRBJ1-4	TGCGCCAGCAGCCAAGACTGGAGGTCGAAAGTAGGCGAAAAACTGTTTTTT	CASSQDWRSKVGEKLFF
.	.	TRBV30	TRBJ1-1	TGTGCCTGGAGTGCACAGTTCACTGAAGCTTTCTTT	CAWSAQFTEAFF
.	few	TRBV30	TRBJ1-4	TGTGCCTGGGCTCAAACTAATGAAAAACTGTTTTTT	CAWAQTNEKLFF
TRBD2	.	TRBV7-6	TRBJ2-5	TGTGCCACAACTCGGGAAGCGGGGGGGATGGAGACCCAGTACTTC	CATTREAGGMETQYF